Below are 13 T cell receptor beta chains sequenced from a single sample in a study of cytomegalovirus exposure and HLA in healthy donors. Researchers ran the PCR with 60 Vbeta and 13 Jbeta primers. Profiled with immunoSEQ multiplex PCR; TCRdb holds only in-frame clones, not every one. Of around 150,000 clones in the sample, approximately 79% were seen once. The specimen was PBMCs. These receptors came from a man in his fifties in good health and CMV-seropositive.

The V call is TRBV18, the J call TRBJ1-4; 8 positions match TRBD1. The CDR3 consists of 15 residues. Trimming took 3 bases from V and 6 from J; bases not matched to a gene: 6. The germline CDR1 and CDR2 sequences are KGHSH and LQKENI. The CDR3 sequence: CASSPTGDTYEKLFF. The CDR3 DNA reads TGTGCCAGCTCACCGACAGGGGATACTTATGAAAAACTGTTTTTT.

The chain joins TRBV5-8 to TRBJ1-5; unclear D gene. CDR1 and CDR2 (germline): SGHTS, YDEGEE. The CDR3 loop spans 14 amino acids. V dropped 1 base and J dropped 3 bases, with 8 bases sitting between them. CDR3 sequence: CASSLYGSNQPQHF. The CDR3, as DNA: TGTGCCAGCAGCTTGTACGGTTCCAATCAGCCCCAGCATTTT.

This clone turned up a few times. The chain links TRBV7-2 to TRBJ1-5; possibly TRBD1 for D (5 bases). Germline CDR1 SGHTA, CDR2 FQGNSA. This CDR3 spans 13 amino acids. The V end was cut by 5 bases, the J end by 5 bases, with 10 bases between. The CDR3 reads CASSKDTDQPQHF. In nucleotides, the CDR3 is TGTGCCAGCAGCAAGGACACCGATCAGCCCCAGCATTTT. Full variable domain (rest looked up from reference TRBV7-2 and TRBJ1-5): GAGVSQSPSNKVTEKGKDVELRCDPISGHTALYWYRQSLGQGLEFLIYFQGNSAPDKSGLPSDRFSAERTGGSVSTLTIQRTQQEDSAVYLCASSKDTDQPQHFGDGTRLSIL.

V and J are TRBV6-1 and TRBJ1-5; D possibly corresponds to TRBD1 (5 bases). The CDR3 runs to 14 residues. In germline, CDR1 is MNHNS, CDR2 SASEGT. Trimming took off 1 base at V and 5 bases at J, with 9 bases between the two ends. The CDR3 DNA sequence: TGTGCCAGCAGTGAAGGGCAGGGCTATCAGCCCCAGCATTTT. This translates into CASSEGQGYQPQHF.

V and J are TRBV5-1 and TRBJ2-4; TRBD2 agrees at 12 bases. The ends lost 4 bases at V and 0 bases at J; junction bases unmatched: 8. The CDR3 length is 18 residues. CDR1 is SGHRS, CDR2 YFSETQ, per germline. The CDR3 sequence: CASSPGLAGTLAKNIQYF. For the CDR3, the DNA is TGCGCCAGCAGCCCGGGACTAGCGGGCACACTAGCCAAAAACATTCAGTACTTC.

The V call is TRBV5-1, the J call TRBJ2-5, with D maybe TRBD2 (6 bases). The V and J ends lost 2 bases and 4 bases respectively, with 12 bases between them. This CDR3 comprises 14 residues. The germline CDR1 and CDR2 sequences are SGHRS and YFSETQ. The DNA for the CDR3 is TGCGCCAGCAGCTTCGGGCTGGGGGGAGAGACCCAGTACTTC. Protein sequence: CASSFGLGGETQYF.

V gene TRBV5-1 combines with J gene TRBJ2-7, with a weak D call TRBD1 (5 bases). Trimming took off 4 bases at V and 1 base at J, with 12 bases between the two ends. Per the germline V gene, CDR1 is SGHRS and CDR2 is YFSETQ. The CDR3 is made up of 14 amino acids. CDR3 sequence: CASSPTTASYEQYF. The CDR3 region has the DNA TGCGCCAGCAGCCCGACGACAGCATCCTACGAGCAGTACTTC.

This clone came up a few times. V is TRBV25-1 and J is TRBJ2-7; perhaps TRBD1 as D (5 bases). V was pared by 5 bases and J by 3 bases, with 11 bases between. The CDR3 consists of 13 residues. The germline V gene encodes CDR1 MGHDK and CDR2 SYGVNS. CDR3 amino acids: CASSSGQSYEQYF. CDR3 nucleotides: TGTGCCAGCAGTTCAGGGCAGAGCTACGAGCAGTACTTC.

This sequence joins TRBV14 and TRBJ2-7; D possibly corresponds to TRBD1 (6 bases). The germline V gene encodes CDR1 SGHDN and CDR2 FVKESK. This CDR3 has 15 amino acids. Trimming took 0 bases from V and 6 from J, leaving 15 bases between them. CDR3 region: CASSQDRLRGGEQYF. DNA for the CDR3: TGTGCCAGCAGCCAAGATCGGCTGCGAGGGGGCGAGCAGTACTTC.

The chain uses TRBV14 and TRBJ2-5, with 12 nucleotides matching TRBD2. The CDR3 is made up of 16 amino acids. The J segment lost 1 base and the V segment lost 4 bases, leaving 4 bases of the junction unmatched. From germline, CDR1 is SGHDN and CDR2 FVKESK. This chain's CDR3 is CASSRTSGTPQETQYF. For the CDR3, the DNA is TGTGCCAGCAGCCGGACTAGCGGGACCCCCCAAGAGACCCAGTACTTC.

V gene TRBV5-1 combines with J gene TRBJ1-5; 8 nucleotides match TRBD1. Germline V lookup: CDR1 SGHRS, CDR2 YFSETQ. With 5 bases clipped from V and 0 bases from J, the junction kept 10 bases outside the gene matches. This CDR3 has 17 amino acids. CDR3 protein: CASSPGQGDNSNQPQHF. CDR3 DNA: TGCGCCAGCAGTCCAGGACAGGGTGACAATAGCAATCAGCCCCAGCATTTT. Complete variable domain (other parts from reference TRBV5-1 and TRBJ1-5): KAGVTQTPRYLIKTRGQQVTLSCSPISGHRSVSWYQQTPGQGLQFLFEYFSETQRNKGNFPGRFSGRQFSNSRSEMNVSTLELGDSALYLCASSPGQGDNSNQPQHFGDGTRLSIL.

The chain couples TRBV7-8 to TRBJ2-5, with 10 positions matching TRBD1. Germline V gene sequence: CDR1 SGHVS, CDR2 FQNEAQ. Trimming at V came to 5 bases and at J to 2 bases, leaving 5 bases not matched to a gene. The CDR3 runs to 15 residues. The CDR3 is CASSQRTGGQETQYF. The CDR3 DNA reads TGTGCCAGCAGCCAACGGACAGGGGGACAAGAGACCCAGTACTTC.

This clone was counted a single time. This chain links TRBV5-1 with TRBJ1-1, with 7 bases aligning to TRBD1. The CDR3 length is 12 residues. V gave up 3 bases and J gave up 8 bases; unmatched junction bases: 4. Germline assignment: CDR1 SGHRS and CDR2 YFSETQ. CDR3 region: CASSSGGVEAFF. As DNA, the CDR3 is TGCGCCAGCAGCTCAGGGGGTGTAGAAGCTTTCTTT.